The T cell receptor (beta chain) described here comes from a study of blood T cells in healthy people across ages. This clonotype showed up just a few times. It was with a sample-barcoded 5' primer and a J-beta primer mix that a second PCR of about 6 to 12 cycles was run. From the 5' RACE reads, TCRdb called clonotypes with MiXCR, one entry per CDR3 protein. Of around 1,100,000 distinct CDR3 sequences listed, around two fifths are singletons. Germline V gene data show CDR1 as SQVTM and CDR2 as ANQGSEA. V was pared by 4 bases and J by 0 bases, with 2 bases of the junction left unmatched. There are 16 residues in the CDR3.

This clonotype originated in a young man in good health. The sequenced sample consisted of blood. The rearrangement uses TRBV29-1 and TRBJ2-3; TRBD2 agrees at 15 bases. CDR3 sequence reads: CSVVGTSGGSTDTQYF. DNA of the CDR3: TGCAGCGTTGTAGGGACTAGCGGGGGGAGCACAGATACGCAGTATTTT.